The clone carrying this T cell receptor (beta chain) was seen repeatedly, ten times or more. Its antigen is as yet unknown. These data are taken from a study of T cells in Graves' hyperthyroidism and ophthalmopathy. Germline lookup yields CDR1 SNHLY and CDR2 FYNNEI. CDR3 length equals 13 residues. Trimming took off 3 bases at V and 7 bases at J, with 12 bases between the two ends. Researchers took RNA transcripts and amplified the TCR beta CDR3 regions from them. The HTBI primer set served for first-round RT-PCR of the TCR CDR3. MiXCR, applied by TCRdb to the multiplex PCR reads, yields one record per CDR3 protein. The sample lists roughly 100,000 distinct CDR3 sequences; roughly 44% were seen once. Regarding the study as a whole: Model-based prediction identified ophthalmopathy a median approximately 6 months prior to its onset.

Sequencing was performed on blood. The V call is TRBV2, the J call TRBJ1-1; unclear D gene. This clonotype was sampled from a man aged 40-55 years with Graves' hyperthyroidism. The CDR3 is CASSEAGAHEAFF. Written as DNA, the CDR3 is TGTGCCAGCAGTGAGGCAGGAGCCCATGAAGCTTTCTTT.